The present TCR beta chain was sequenced within a study of cytomegalovirus exposure and HLA in healthy donors. Vbeta (60) and Jbeta (13) primers were used in the PCR. Profiling relied on immunoSEQ multiplex PCR, and the TCRdb table lists in-frame clones only, not all of them. Here the sample spans some 270,000 clones, 92% being singletons. Study outcomes and limitations: HLA alleles were associated with roughly 15,000 TCR beta sequences in a later analysis at 0.05 false discovery rate.

The CDR3 runs 16 residues. Looked up from germline, CDR1 is GTSNPN and CDR2 is SVGIG (reference sequence). In regard to this clone: As yet, its antigen is unknown.

This sequence was found in a girl aged 2-15 years in good health and CMV-seronegative. The source material was PBMCs. The chain carries TRBV30 and TRBJ2-5; 8 bases line up with TRBD2. The end of the DNA is better explained by TRBJ2-7, so the J call may be wrong. CDR3: CAWTVRATGGRYEQYF. As DNA, the CDR3 is TGTGCCTGGACGGTAAGGGCCACGGGGGGGCGGTACGAGCAGTACTTC.